The TCR beta chain under discussion was sequenced for a study of PD-1 blockade in classical Hodgkin lymphoma. The CDR3 has 11 amino acids. V shed 7 bases and J shed 6 bases, with 10 bases lying between them. CDR1 is SGHNT and CDR2 is YYREEE in the germline V gene (reference sequence). As to time point: newly diagnosed, previously untreated cHL patient sample. Here immunoSEQ multiplex PCR was the method, and the copy in TCRdb shows in-frame clones only, minus some. The sample lists under 80,000 clones; over 85% were seen once. This clone has just one count. The sequencing sample was made of peripheral blood mononuclear cells (PBMCs). The J gene is TRBJ1-2, the V gene TRBV5-4, with D possibly TRBD1 on 5 matching bases. This clonotype was sampled from a human donor with classical Hodgkin lymphoma. CDR3 coding DNA: TGTGCCAGCCCGGGGGTTGATGGCTACACCTTC. Amino acid sequence: CASPGVDGYTF.